These 22 T cell receptor beta chains share one sample of origin, sequenced in a study of cytomegalovirus exposure and HLA in healthy donors. Use of 60 Vbeta and 13 Jbeta primers characterized the PCR. Here immunoSEQ multiplex PCR was the method, and the copy in TCRdb shows in-frame clones only, minus some. The sample yields roughly 150,000 clones, roughly 68% seen once. Sequencing used PBMCs. These receptors came from a man aged 25-40 years in good health and CMV-seropositive.

This clone was found a few times. The chain couples TRBV29-1 to TRBJ2-3; possibly TRBD2 for D (5 bases). Germline assignment: CDR1 SQVTM and CDR2 ANQGSEA. Trimming left V 5 bases short and J 0 bases short, with 12 bases between. The CDR3 is 14 residues long. The CDR3 nucleotides are TGCAGCGTTAGTTTCGCGGGTAGCACAGATACGCAGTATTTT. It yields the protein CSVSFAGSTDTQYF.

V gene TRBV18 combines with J gene TRBJ1-1; the match to TRBD1 covers 7 bases. The CDR3 length is 14 residues. V gave up 4 bases and J gave up 5 bases; unmatched junction bases: 7. Germline loops: CDR1 KGHSH, CDR2 LQKENI. CDR3 protein: CASSRSQGDTEAFF. CDR3 coding DNA: TGTGCCAGCTCACGCTCCCAGGGGGATACTGAAGCTTTCTTT.

The CDR3 reads CASSGTGVAGELFF. DNA of the CDR3: TGTGCCAGCAGCGGGACAGGGGTGGCCGGGGAGCTGTTTTTT. This chain links TRBV11-1 with TRBJ2-2, with TRBD1 matching over 10 bases. Per germline, CDR1 SGHAT and CDR2 FQDESV (reference sequence). CDR3 size: 14 residues. The ends lost 5 bases at V and 6 bases at J; junction bases unmatched: 3.

The rearrangement joins TRBV27 to TRBJ2-3, with 13 bases lining up with TRBD2. V lost 2 bases and J lost 0; bases outside the gene matches: 2. The CDR3 extends over 17 amino acids. Per germline, CDR1 MNHEY and CDR2 SMNVEV (reference sequence). The CDR3, as DNA: TGTGCCAGCAGTTTAGGACTAGCGGGGGTTAGCACAGATACGCAGTATTTT. Its translation is CASSLGLAGVSTDTQYF.

The J gene is TRBJ2-5, the V gene TRBV7-7; D might be TRBD1 (5 bases). Trimming pared 8 bases from V and 5 bases from J, leaving 15 bases between. The CDR3 consists of 13 residues. Germline V gives CDR1 SSHAT, CDR2 FNYEAQ (reference sequence). The CDR3 spells CASGARPWETQYF. The DNA for the CDR3 is TGTGCCAGCGGGGCCCGACCATGGGAGACCCAGTACTTC.

The chain carries TRBV6-5 and TRBJ1-5; maybe TRBD1 (5 bases). The length of the CDR3 is 15 residues. Germline V CDR1 and CDR2: MNHEY, SVGAGI. Trimming pared 2 bases from V and 7 bases from J, leaving 15 bases between. The CDR3 DNA follows: TGTGCCAGCAGTTACCATGGGGGGTCGATGCAGCCCCAGCATTTT. Its translation: CASSYHGGSMQPQHF.

This clone was picked up one time. V usage is TRBV28 and J usage is TRBJ2-6; TRBD1 is a possible D gene (6 bases). Trimming left V 6 bases short and J 4 bases short, with 13 bases between. In germline, CDR1 is MDHEN, CDR2 SYDVKM. The CDR3 is made up of 15 amino acids. DNA for the CDR3: TGTGCCAGCAGACAGGGATCGACCGGGGCCAACGTCCTGACTTTC. This translates into CASRQGSTGANVLTF.

The chain carries TRBV27 and TRBJ2-1; D gene ambiguous. The CDR3 runs 15 residues. CDR1 MNHEY and CDR2 SMNVEV come from the germline V gene (reference sequence). V gave up 5 bases and J gave up 0 bases, with 11 bases separating them. CDR3 loop: CASSPPRSSYNEQFF. The CDR3 DNA follows: TGTGCCAGCAGTCCCCCTCGGAGCTCCTACAATGAGCAGTTCTTC.

The rearrangement joins TRBV5-1 to TRBJ2-3; 8 bases are a match to TRBD2. V lost 7 bases to trimming and J lost 5 bases; unmatched junction nucleotides: 9. This CDR3 comprises 14 residues. CDR1 and CDR2 from the germline V gene are SGHRS and YFSETQ. The CDR3 nucleotides read TGCGCCAGCGATAGCGGGACAAGAGGAGATACGCAGTATTTT. Protein product: CASDSGTRGDTQYF.

V gene TRBV5-1 combines with J gene TRBJ2-4; 8 nucleotides align to TRBD2. The CDR3 spans 17 residues. CDR1 SGHRS and CDR2 YFSETQ come from the germline V gene. Trimming took 5 bases from V and 0 from J; bases not matched to a gene: 10. This CDR3 is CASSSIGGARAKNIQYF. The CDR3 DNA follows: TGCGCCAGCAGTTCCATCGGGGGGGCGCGAGCCAAAAACATTCAGTACTTC.

The chain carries TRBV4-1 and TRBJ2-7; possible D gene TRBD1, 5 bases. The CDR3 runs 15 residues. The germline gives CDR1 MGHRA, CDR2 YSYEKL. V lost 2 bases and J lost 0, with 11 bases in between. The DNA of the CDR3 is TGCGCCAGCAGCCAATGGCAGGGCTCCTCCTACGAGCAGTACTTC. As protein: CASSQWQGSSYEQYF.

The rearrangement joins TRBV28 to TRBJ2-1; no firm D call. The CDR3 totals 11 residues. V was clipped by 7 bases and J by 8 bases, with 9 bases between them. From germline, CDR1 is MDHEN and CDR2 SYDVKM. The CDR3 here is CASTSLDEQFF. As DNA, the CDR3 is TGTGCCAGCACTAGTCTCGATGAGCAGTTCTTC.

The sample holds a few counts of this clone. J is TRBJ1-2 and V is TRBV5-6; D gene ambiguous. V dropped 1 base and J dropped 4 bases, with 8 bases sitting between them. The germline V gene encodes CDR1 SGHDT and CDR2 YYEEEE. The CDR3 has 13 amino acids. The CDR3 nucleotides are TGTGCCAGCAGCTTGCTAGCTCCCTATGGCTACACCTTC. Its translation is CASSLLAPYGYTF.

This clone was seen a few times. The chain employs TRBV27 and TRBJ1-2; no firm D call. The germline V gene encodes CDR1 MNHEY and CDR2 SMNVEV (reference sequence). The germline V and J ends were trimmed by 4 bases and 4 bases, with 13 bases remaining between them. The CDR3 contains 14 residues. The chain's CDR3 is CASSSSVLSYGYTF. The CDR3 nucleotides are TGTGCCAGCAGTTCCTCGGTTTTGAGCTATGGCTACACCTTC.

This clone has just one count. The rearrangement joins TRBV9 to TRBJ2-2; TRBD1 aligns across 12 bases. The V segment lost 6 bases and the J segment 6 bases; nucleotides outside the gene matches: 15. Germline values: CDR1 SGDLS, CDR2 YYNGEE. CDR3 length: 18 amino acids. The CDR3 DNA reads as TGTGCCAGCAAAGGGACAGGGGGCGCAGGAAGTCTTCCCGGGGAGCTGTTTTTT. Protein sequence: CASKGTGGAGSLPGELFF.

J is TRBJ1-1 and V is TRBV7-3, with 10 bases matching TRBD1. Germline assignment: CDR1 SGHTA and CDR2 FQGTGA. This CDR3 is 15 amino acids long. Trimming at V came to 2 bases and at J to 10 bases, leaving 10 bases not matched to a gene. The CDR3 DNA follows: TGTGCCAGCAGCTTAGCCCCGGGACAGGGGAGTATAGCTTTCTTT. It encodes CASSLAPGQGSIAFF.

This chain uses TRBV27 with TRBJ1-6; 7 positions agree with TRBD1. The CDR3 has 13 residues. The germline CDR1 and CDR2 sequences are MNHEY and SMNVEV (reference sequence). The V gene end was trimmed by 6 bases and the J gene end by 12 bases; junction bases not matched to a gene: 8. The CDR3 protein is CASRTGEAGPLHF. The DNA of the CDR3 is TGTGCCAGCAGAACAGGGGAGGCAGGACCCCTCCACTTT.

This clone was observed a few times. The chain employs TRBV28 and TRBJ1-1; D perhaps matches TRBD1 (5 bases). Per germline, CDR1 MDHEN and CDR2 SYDVKM. The CDR3 has 14 amino acids. V gave up 7 bases and J gave up 0 bases, with 12 bases separating them. The CDR3 nucleotides read TGTGCCAGCATAGACAGCCGATTGAACACTGAAGCTTTCTTT. Translating it yields CASIDSRLNTEAFF.

CDR3 region: CASSLAGGPKYEQYF. DNA of the CDR3: TGTGCCAGCAGCTTAGCGGGAGGGCCGAAGTACGAGCAGTACTTC. The rearrangement uses TRBV7-9 and TRBJ2-7; the match to TRBD2 covers 7 bases. Unmatched junction bases numbered 6, after V lost 0 bases and J lost 4 bases. The CDR3 totals 15 residues. Germline CDR1 reads SEHNR; CDR2 reads FQNEAQ (reference sequence).

In this sample, this clone turned up once. The chain has TRBV30 and TRBJ2-2, with unresolved D. V lost 7 bases and J lost 7, with 7 bases in between. Germline-derived CDR1 and CDR2 are GTSNPN and SVGIG (reference sequence). The CDR3 is 10 amino acids. The CDR3 DNA is TGTGCCTCAGGCAGCGGGGAGCTGTTTTTT. It specifies CASGSGELFF.

J is TRBJ2-7 and V is TRBV27; tentative D call: TRBD1 (5 bases). Between the trimmed V and J ends, which lost 3 bases and 4 bases, there was a span of 7 bases. Germline lookup yields CDR1 MNHEY and CDR2 SMNVEV (reference sequence). The CDR3 loop spans 12 amino acids. The CDR3 coding sequence is TGTGCCAGCAGTTTCCAGGGATACGAGCAGTACTTC. It is translated as CASSFQGYEQYF.

This clone was counted a single time. The DNA of the CDR3 is TGCGCCAGCAGTGACGGGACTAGCGGGACATTAGATACGCAGTATTTT. This encodes CASSDGTSGTLDTQYF. J is TRBJ2-3 and V is TRBV10-1; 13 bases are a match to TRBD2. The trim removed 3 bases at V and 5 bases at J, leaving 5 bases unmatched. CDR1 and CDR2 from the germline V gene are WNHNN and SYGVQD (reference sequence). The CDR3 loop spans 16 amino acids.